The 32 T cell receptor beta chains given below trace back to one sample, sequenced in a study of radiation and T cells in renal cell carcinoma. The assay was immunoSEQ multiplex PCR, and TCRdb's table has in-frame clones only and misses some. The sample has about 140,000 clones; 75% to 90% are singletons. The time point: baseline pretreatment blood. This sample's treatment: 15 Gy SBRT to primary tumor, nephrectomy 4 weeks later. Sequenced here: blood, sampled from a patient whose treatment included radiotherapy and nephrectomy. These receptors came from a woman between 45 and 65 years old with renal cell carcinoma.

The V gene is TRBV5-1, the J gene TRBJ1-3; D is unresolved. V gave up 0 bases and J gave up 0 bases, with 7 bases separating them. The CDR3 length is 15 residues. Germline V gives CDR1 SGHRS, CDR2 YFSETQ. The CDR3 bases are TGCGCCAGCAGCTTGGTAGAGTCCTCTGGAAACACCATATATTTT. Residues: CASSLVESSGNTIYF.

The J gene is TRBJ1-6, the V gene TRBV30; tentatively, D is TRBD1 (5 bases). The V end lost 3 bases, the J end lost 8 bases, and 14 bases lay between the germline ends. This CDR3 has 14 amino acids. Germline V gene lookup returns CDR1 GTSNPN and CDR2 SVGIG (reference sequence). CDR3 protein: CAWRYLRGDSPLHF. DNA for the CDR3: TGTGCCTGGAGGTACCTAAGAGGGGATTCACCCCTCCACTTT. The full variable domain, rest sourced from reference TRBV30 and TRBJ1-6, is SQTIHQWPATLVQPVGSPLSLECTVEGTSNPNLYWYRQAAGRGLQLLFYSVGIGQISSEVPQNLSASRPQDRQFILSSKKLLLSDSGFYLCAWRYLRGDSPLHFGNGTRLTVT.

The count of this clone is one. The gene calls are TRBV29-1 and TRBJ1-4; 7 bases fit TRBD1. The CDR3 is 15 amino acids. The J segment lost 8 bases and the V segment lost 7 bases, leaving 16 bases of the junction unmatched. CDR1 is SQVTM and CDR2 is ANQGSEA in the germline V gene. In DNA form, the CDR3 reads TGCAGCGCTACGACCCGGGACAGTCCATGGGAAAAACTGTTTTTT. Protein: CSATTRDSPWEKLFF.

This chain uses TRBV7-2 with TRBJ1-6, with 9 bases that match TRBD1. The CDR3 has 16 residues. The ends lost 3 bases at V and 7 bases at J; junction bases unmatched: 7. Germline CDR1 is SGHTA and CDR2 is FQGNSA. The CDR3 DNA reads TGTGCCAGCAGCTTGGCCTGGGACAGGGAGAATTCACCCCTCCACTTT. Its protein product is CASSLAWDRENSPLHF.

The chain uses TRBV19 and TRBJ2-1; 11 bases agree with TRBD2. The germline V gene encodes CDR1 LNHDA and CDR2 SQIVND (reference sequence). V trimming: 1 base; J trimming: 6 bases; junction bases outside the gene matches: 8. This CDR3 region has 17 residues. The CDR3 loop is CASSIGSSGGAGNEQFF. CDR3 coding DNA: TGTGCCAGTAGTATAGGAAGTAGCGGGGGGGCTGGCAATGAGCAGTTCTTC.

CDR3 DNA sequence: TGCGCCAGCAGCCAGGACTCTATCGAGGAGACCCAGTACTTC. This translates into CASSQDSIEETQYF. The rearrangement joins TRBV5-1 to TRBJ2-5; D perhaps matches TRBD2 (5 bases). CDR1 SGHRS and CDR2 YFSETQ come from the germline V gene. CDR3 length: 14 amino acids. V lost 4 bases to trimming and J lost 5 bases, with 15 bases between them.

The rearrangement links TRBV5-6 to TRBJ2-1, with D uncertain. Deletions cut 2 bases from V and 11 bases from J, with 14 bases between. This CDR3 region has 13 residues. The germline CDR1 and CDR2 sequences are SGHDT and YYEEEE. The CDR3 is CASSFPGREQQFF. CDR3 nucleotide sequence: TGTGCCAGCAGCTTTCCAGGACGCGAACAGCAGTTCTTC.

The chain joins TRBV6-5 to TRBJ2-7, with D possibly being TRBD1 (6 bases). The CDR3 loop spans 13 amino acids. Trimming took 6 bases from V and 1 from J, leaving 10 bases between them. Germline V gene lookup returns CDR1 MNHEY and CDR2 SVGAGI. The CDR3 is CASRDRASYEQYF. Written as DNA, the CDR3 is TGTGCCAGCAGGGACAGAGCGTCCTACGAGCAGTACTTC.

The V and J genes are TRBV29-1 and TRBJ2-5, with 7 bases lining up with TRBD1. The length of the CDR3 is 13 residues. The germline V gene has CDR1 SQVTM and CDR2 ANQGSEA. V lost 4 bases, J lost 2 bases, and 4 bases stayed unmatched. The CDR3 loop is CSVGTGRQETQYF. In nucleotides, the CDR3 is TGCAGCGTTGGGACAGGCCGACAAGAGACCCAGTACTTC.

The chain links TRBV6-5 to TRBJ2-7; D is possibly TRBD1 or TRBD2 (5 bases each). This CDR3 is built from 11 residues. Trimming pared 5 bases from V and 7 bases from J, leaving 9 bases between. The germline V gene encodes CDR1 MNHEY and CDR2 SVGAGI. CDR3 sequence (DNA): TGTGCCAGCAGTGGGACGGGTGAGCAGTACTTC. Translated: CASSGTGEQYF.

The chain joins TRBV7-9 to TRBJ2-7; D tentatively reads TRBD1 or TRBD2 (5 bases each). The length of the CDR3 is 13 residues. V lost 5 bases and J lost 1, with 9 bases in between. Germline lookup yields CDR1 SEHNR and CDR2 FQNEAQ (reference sequence). CDR3 sequence reads: CASSLGVSYEQYF. CDR3 sequence (DNA): TGTGCCAGCAGCCTGGGGGTTTCCTACGAGCAGTACTTC.

V and J are TRBV6-6 and TRBJ2-3; a weak D match, TRBD1 (5 bases). In germline, CDR1 is MNHNY, CDR2 SVGAGI (reference sequence). The CDR3 spans 15 residues. Trimming removed 0 bases at V and 3 bases at J, with 10 bases between. For the CDR3, the DNA is TGTGCCAGCAGTTACTCCCAGGGCCAGACAGATACGCAGTATTTT. Translated, it gives CASSYSQGQTDTQYF.

The chain employs TRBV7-6 and TRBJ2-7, with 7 bases identical to TRBD1. Per germline, CDR1 SGHVS and CDR2 FNYEAQ. The junction had 11 bases not matched to a gene; V was cut back by 0 bases and J by 3 bases. CDR3 length: 17 amino acids. As DNA, the CDR3 is TGTGCCAGCAGCTTAGCGGGGCAGGGGGTCCACCGCTACGAGCAGTACTTC. It yields the protein CASSLAGQGVHRYEQYF.

The chain joins TRBV25-1 to TRBJ1-3; no clear D gene. Germline V gives CDR1 MGHDK, CDR2 SYGVNS. V lost 0 bases and J lost 4, with 10 bases in between. The length of the CDR3 is 15 residues. CDR3: CASSEYMETGNTIYF. The CDR3, as DNA: TGTGCCAGCAGTGAATATATGGAAACCGGAAACACCATATATTTT. Combining the CDR3 with reference TRBV25-1 and TRBJ1-3 gives the whole variable domain EADIYQTPRYLVIGTGKKITLECSQTMGHDKMYWYQQDPGMELHLIHYSYGVNSTEKGDLSSESTVSRIRTEHFPLTLESARPSHTSQYLCASSEYMETGNTIYFGEGSWLTVV.

In its sample, this clone was seen once. The chain combines TRBV30 with TRBJ1-2, with 9 bases aligning to TRBD1. The CDR3 is made up of 13 amino acids. V shed 0 bases, J shed 8 bases, and the junction held 4 bases outside the gene matches. Germline assignment: CDR1 GTSNPN and CDR2 SVGIG (reference sequence). The CDR3 sequence is CAWSVPGQGGYTF. The CDR3 DNA reads as TGTGCCTGGAGTGTCCCGGGACAGGGCGGCTACACCTTC.

The chain is built from TRBV7-9 and TRBJ1-3; maybe TRBD1 (6 bases). Between the trimmed V and J ends, which lost 6 bases and 1 base, there was a span of 13 bases. CDR1 and CDR2 from the germline V gene are SEHNR and FQNEAQ (reference sequence). The CDR3 covers 15 residues. In DNA form, the CDR3 reads TGTGCCAGCAGTCGCACGGACAGATCTGGAAACACCATATATTTT. Translating gives CASSRTDRSGNTIYF.

The rearrangement joins TRBV5-4 to TRBJ2-6, with D perhaps TRBD1 or TRBD2 (5 bases each). CDR3 length equals 18 residues. Germline V gene lookup returns CDR1 SGHNT and CDR2 YYREEE (reference sequence). Trimming shortened V by 4 bases and J by 0 bases, and 17 bases separated the two germline ends. The CDR3 reads CASSPGTRGPSGANVLTF. DNA of the CDR3: TGTGCCAGCAGCCCCGGGACCCGAGGGCCCTCTGGGGCCAACGTCCTGACTTTC.

This sequence joins TRBV19 and TRBJ2-7, with no clear D. CDR1 LNHDA and CDR2 SQIVND come from the germline V gene (reference sequence). The CDR3 runs 13 residues. Deletions cut 8 bases from V and 0 bases from J, with 11 bases between. The CDR3 here is CASSESSSYEQYF. CDR3 nucleotides: TGTGCCAGTTCGGAGAGTTCCTCCTACGAGCAGTACTTC.

V gene TRBV4-3 combines with J gene TRBJ2-1; 11 bases are a match to TRBD2. The germline gives CDR1 LGHNA, CDR2 YSLEER. The CDR3 covers 15 residues. V shed 0 bases, J shed 9 bases, and the junction held 4 bases outside the gene matches. CDR3 region: CASSQEVAGGFEQFF. The CDR3, as DNA: TGCGCCAGCAGCCAAGAGGTAGCGGGAGGGTTTGAGCAGTTCTTC.

This sequence joins TRBV7-2 and TRBJ2-3; D is perhaps TRBD1 or TRBD2 (5 bases each). The CDR3 spans 17 residues. V was pared by 7 bases and J by 0 bases, with 20 bases between. The germline gives CDR1 SGHTA, CDR2 FQGNSA. The CDR3 loop is CASTPGDLRNSTDTQYF. The CDR3 nucleotides are TGTGCCAGCACCCCTGGGGACCTCAGAAATAGCACAGATACGCAGTATTTT.

J is TRBJ2-3 and V is TRBV10-3; 9 nucleotides agree with TRBD1. The CDR3 has 14 residues. J was trimmed by 1 base and V by 4 bases; bases with no gene match: 0. The germline CDR1 and CDR2 sequences are ENHRY and SYGVKD. CDR3 nucleotide sequence: TGTGCCATCAGTGGGGACAGGGGCACAGATACGCAGTATTTT. It is translated as CAISGDRGTDTQYF.

The chain has TRBV6-5 and TRBJ1-1, with D possibly being TRBD1 (6 bases). With 2 bases removed from V and 0 bases from J, the gap between germline ends came to 13 bases. The V gene's germline CDR1 is MNHEY and CDR2 SVGAGI. The CDR3 totals 16 residues. The CDR3 is CASSYAYGTLNTEAFF. The CDR3 DNA is TGTGCCAGCAGTTACGCCTACGGGACATTGAACACTGAAGCTTTCTTT.

This clone appeared once. This rearrangement joins TRBV30 to TRBJ1-6, with D uncertain. Germline assignment: CDR1 GTSNPN and CDR2 SVGIG (reference sequence). Trimming pared 8 bases from V and 0 bases from J, leaving 14 bases between. The CDR3 consists of 15 residues. The CDR3 protein is CASEAGSSYNSPLHF. In DNA, the CDR3 is TGTGCCAGTGAAGCGGGGAGCTCCTATAATTCACCCCTCCACTTT. The full variable domain, in which reference TRBV30 and TRBJ1-6 provide the parts outside the CDR3, is SQTIHQWPATLVQPVGSPLSLECTVEGTSNPNLYWYRQAAGRGLQLLFYSVGIGQISSEVPQNLSASRPQDRQFILSSKKLLLSDSGFYLCASEAGSSYNSPLHFGNGTRLTVT.

The chain recombines TRBV19 with TRBJ1-2, with TRBD1 matching over 8 bases. The CDR3 totals 15 residues. The trim removed 5 bases at V and 6 bases at J, leaving 11 bases unmatched. Germline-derived CDR1 and CDR2 are LNHDA and SQIVND (reference sequence). Here the CDR3 DNA reads TGTGCCAGTAGTGAACAGGGGGAGGGACCTGATGGCTACACCTTC. Its translation: CASSEQGEGPDGYTF.

This chain connects TRBV5-1 to TRBJ1-4; D remains ambiguous. CDR1 is SGHRS and CDR2 is YFSETQ in the germline V gene. The V end lost 1 base, the J end lost 3 bases, and 7 bases lay between the germline ends. This CDR3 spans 14 amino acids. CDR3 sequence: CASSLLGSNEKLFF. CDR3 nucleotides: TGCGCCAGCAGCTTGCTAGGGTCTAATGAAAAACTGTTTTTT. Together with reference TRBV5-1 and TRBJ1-4, the CDR3 gives the full variable domain: KAGVTQTPRYLIKTRGQQVTLSCSPISGHRSVSWYQQTPGQGLQFLFEYFSETQRNKGNFPGRFSGRQFSNSRSEMNVSTLELGDSALYLCASSLLGSNEKLFFGSGTQLSVL.

The chain combines TRBV28 with TRBJ2-1, with TRBD2 identical over 10 bases. Per germline, CDR1 MDHEN and CDR2 SYDVKM. The CDR3 consists of 18 residues. The V and J ends lost 6 bases and 8 bases, in that order; junction bases with no gene match: 19. The CDR3: CASRLGASGRSIGHEQFF. CDR3 nucleotide sequence: TGTGCCAGCAGACTGGGGGCTAGCGGGAGATCGATCGGTCATGAGCAGTTCTTC.

This clone was counted a few times. The rearrangement uses TRBV30 and TRBJ1-2; 7 nucleotides align to TRBD1. The CDR3 is 13 residues long. The V and J ends lost 2 bases and 6 bases, in that order; junction bases with no gene match: 6. The V gene's germline CDR1 is GTSNPN and CDR2 SVGIG (reference sequence). The CDR3 DNA reads as TGTGCCTGGAGTATGACAGGGCTACATGGCTACACCTTC. It translates to CAWSMTGLHGYTF.

This chain links TRBV18 with TRBJ2-3, with 14 bases identical to TRBD2. CDR1 and CDR2 from the germline V gene are KGHSH and LQKENI. This CDR3 has 18 residues. V trimming: 0 bases; J trimming: 0 bases; junction bases outside the gene matches: 2. The CDR3 sequence is CASSPPGTSGGSTDTQYF. CDR3 sequence (DNA): TGTGCCAGCTCACCACCCGGGACTAGCGGGGGAAGCACAGATACGCAGTATTTT.

The chain couples TRBV7-2 to TRBJ2-5, with no clear D. Between the trimmed V and J ends, which lost 5 bases and 5 bases, there was a span of 12 bases. CDR1 SGHTA and CDR2 FQGNSA come from the germline V gene. The CDR3 is 13 residues long. CDR3 residues: CASSRLTQETQYF. CDR3 DNA: TGTGCCAGCAGCCGACTCACCCAGGAGACCCAGTACTTC.

The chain carries TRBV28 and TRBJ1-2; TRBD1 matches at 11 bases. The CDR3 consists of 15 residues. Germline lookup yields CDR1 MDHEN and CDR2 SYDVKM. V lost 5 bases and J lost 6; bases outside the gene matches: 8. The DNA for the CDR3 is TGTGCCAGCAGTCCAGGGGGACAGGGGGTGAATGGCTACACCTTC. Its protein is CASSPGGQGVNGYTF.

The rearrangement joins TRBV7-9 to TRBJ2-1; 11 bases are shared with TRBD2. There are 14 residues in the CDR3. V lost 5 bases and J lost 5; bases outside the gene matches: 2. Germline lookup yields CDR1 SEHNR and CDR2 FQNEAQ (reference sequence). CDR3 nucleotide sequence: TGTGCCAGCAGCGAGACTAGCGGGAACAATGAGCAGTTCTTC. Its translation: CASSETSGNNEQFF.

Only one count was recorded for this clone. The chain is built from TRBV7-2 and TRBJ2-1; TRBD2 is a possible D gene (6 bases). V dropped 5 bases and J dropped 6 bases, with 17 bases sitting between them. The CDR3 consists of 15 residues. Per the germline V gene, CDR1 is SGHTA and CDR2 is FQGNSA. The CDR3 loop is CASSNQPGRGNEQFF. CDR3 nucleotide sequence: TGTGCCAGCAGCAACCAACCAGGGCGGGGCAATGAGCAGTTCTTC.